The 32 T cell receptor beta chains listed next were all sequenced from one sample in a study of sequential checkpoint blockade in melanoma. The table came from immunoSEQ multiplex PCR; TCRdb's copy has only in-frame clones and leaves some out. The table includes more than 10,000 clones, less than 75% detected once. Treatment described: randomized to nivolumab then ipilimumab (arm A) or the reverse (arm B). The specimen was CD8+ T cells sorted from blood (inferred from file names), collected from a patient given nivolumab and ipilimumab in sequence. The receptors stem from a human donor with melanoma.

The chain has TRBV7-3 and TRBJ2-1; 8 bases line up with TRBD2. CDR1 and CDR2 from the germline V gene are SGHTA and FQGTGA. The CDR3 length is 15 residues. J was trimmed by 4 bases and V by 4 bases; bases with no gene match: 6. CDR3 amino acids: CASSWSSGGYNEQFF. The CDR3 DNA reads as TGTGCCAGCAGCTGGTCAAGCGGGGGTTACAATGAGCAGTTCTTC.

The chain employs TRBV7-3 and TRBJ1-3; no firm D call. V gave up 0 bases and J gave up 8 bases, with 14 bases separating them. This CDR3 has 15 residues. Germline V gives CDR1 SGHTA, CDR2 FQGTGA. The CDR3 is CASSLTGGLGDTIYF. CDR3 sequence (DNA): TGTGCCAGCAGCTTAACGGGTGGTTTAGGAGACACCATATATTTT.

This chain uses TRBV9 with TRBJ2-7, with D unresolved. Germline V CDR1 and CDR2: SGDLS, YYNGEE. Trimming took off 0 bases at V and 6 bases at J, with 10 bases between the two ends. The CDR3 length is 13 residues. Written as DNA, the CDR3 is TGTGCCAGCAGCGTAGAGAATGGGCCCGAGCAGTACTTC. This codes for CASSVENGPEQYF.

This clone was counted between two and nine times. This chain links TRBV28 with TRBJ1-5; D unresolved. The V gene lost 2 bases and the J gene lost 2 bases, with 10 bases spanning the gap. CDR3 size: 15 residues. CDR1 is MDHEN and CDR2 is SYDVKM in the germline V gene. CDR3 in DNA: TGTGCCAGCAGTTTAACAGTCGGTGGCAATCAGCCCCAGCATTTT. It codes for CASSLTVGGNQPQHF.

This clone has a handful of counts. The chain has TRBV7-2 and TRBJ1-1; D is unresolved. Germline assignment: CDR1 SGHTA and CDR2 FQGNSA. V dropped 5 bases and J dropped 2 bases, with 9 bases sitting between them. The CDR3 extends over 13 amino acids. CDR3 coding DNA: TGTGCCAGCAGCCCCGGACTCAACACTGAAGCTTTCTTT. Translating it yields CASSPGLNTEAFF.

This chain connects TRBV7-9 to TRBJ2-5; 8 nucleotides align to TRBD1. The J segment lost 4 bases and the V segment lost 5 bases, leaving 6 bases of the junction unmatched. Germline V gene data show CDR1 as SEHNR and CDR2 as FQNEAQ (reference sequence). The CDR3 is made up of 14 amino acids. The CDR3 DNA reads TGTGCCAGCAGCCCGACAGGGGCTCGAGAGACCCAGTACTTC. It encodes CASSPTGARETQYF.

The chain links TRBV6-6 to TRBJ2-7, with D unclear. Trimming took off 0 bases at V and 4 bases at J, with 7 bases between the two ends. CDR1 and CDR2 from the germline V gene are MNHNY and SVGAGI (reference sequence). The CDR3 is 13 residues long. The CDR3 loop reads CASSYSEFYEQYF. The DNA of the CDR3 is TGTGCCAGCAGTTACTCGGAGTTTTACGAGCAGTACTTC.

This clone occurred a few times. The CDR3 DNA reads as TGTGCCAGCAGCCTCGGGACATCCCAGTTCTTC. This encodes CASSLGTSQFF. This sequence joins TRBV7-6 and TRBJ2-1; possible D gene TRBD1, 6 bases. CDR1 is SGHVS, CDR2 FNYEAQ, per germline. The CDR3 has 11 residues. The V gene lost 5 bases and the J gene lost 13 bases, with 12 bases spanning the gap.

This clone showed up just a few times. The CDR3 region is CASSPRGRKNGYTF. The CDR3 DNA follows: TGTGCCAGCAGCCCCAGAGGGCGGAAGAATGGCTACACCTTC. J is TRBJ1-2 and V is TRBV6-1; no firm D call. Trimming stripped 6 bases from V and 6 bases from J, with 17 bases between. The CDR3 spans 14 residues. From germline, CDR1 is MNHNS and CDR2 SASEGT.

The CDR3 here is CASSRTSGGKQYF. Written as DNA, the CDR3 is TGCGCCAGCAGCCGGACTAGCGGGGGGAAGCAGTATTTT. The chain links TRBV5-1 to TRBJ2-3; 14 positions agree with TRBD2. Germline values: CDR1 SGHRS, CDR2 YFSETQ. The CDR3 runs 13 residues. J lost 11 bases, V lost 4 bases, and 3 bases had no gene match.

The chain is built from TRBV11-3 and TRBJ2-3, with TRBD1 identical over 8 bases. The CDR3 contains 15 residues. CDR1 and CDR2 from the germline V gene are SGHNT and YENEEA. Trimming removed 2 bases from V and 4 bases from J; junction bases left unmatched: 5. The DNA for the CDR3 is TGTGCCAGCAGCTTATCCTTCAGGGGGCCAGATACGCAGTATTTT. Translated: CASSLSFRGPDTQYF.

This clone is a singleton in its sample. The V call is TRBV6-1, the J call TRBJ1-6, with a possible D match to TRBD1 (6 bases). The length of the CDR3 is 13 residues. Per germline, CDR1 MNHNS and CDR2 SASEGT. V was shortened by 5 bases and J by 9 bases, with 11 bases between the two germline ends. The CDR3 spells CASSHPDSSPLHF. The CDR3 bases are TGTGCCAGCAGTCATCCGGACAGTTCACCCCTCCACTTT.

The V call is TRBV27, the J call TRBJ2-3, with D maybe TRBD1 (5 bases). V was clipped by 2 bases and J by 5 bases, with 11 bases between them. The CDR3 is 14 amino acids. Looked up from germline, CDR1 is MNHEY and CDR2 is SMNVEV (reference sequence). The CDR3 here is CASSLIPGQDTQYF. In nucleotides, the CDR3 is TGTGCCAGCAGTTTAATCCCAGGGCAAGATACGCAGTATTTT.

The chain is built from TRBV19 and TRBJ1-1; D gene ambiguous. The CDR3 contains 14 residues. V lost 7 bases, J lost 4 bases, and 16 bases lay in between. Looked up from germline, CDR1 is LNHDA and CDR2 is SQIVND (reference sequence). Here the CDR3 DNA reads TGTGCCAGTAAAAGGGCCGGGGTTGTCACTGAAGCTTTCTTT. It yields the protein CASKRAGVVTEAFF. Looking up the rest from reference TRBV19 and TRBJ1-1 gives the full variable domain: DGGITQSPKYLFRKEGQNVTLSCEQNLNHDAMYWYRQDPGQGLRLIYYSQIVNDFQKGDIAEGYSVSREKKESFPLTVTSAQKNPTAFYLCASKRAGVVTEAFFGQGTRLTVV.

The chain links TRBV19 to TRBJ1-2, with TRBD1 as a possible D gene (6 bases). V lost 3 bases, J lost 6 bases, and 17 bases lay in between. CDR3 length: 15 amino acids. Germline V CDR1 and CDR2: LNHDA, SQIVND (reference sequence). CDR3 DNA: TGTGCCAGTAGTATCGTTTGGGGGGGCGATGATGGCTACACCTTC. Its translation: CASSIVWGGDDGYTF.

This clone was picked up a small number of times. The CDR3 sequence: CASSFPGGIDTQYF. CDR3 DNA sequence: TGTGCCAGCAGTTTTCCGGGGGGCATAGATACGCAGTATTTT. The chain couples TRBV28 to TRBJ2-3; D possibly corresponds to TRBD2 (7 bases). The CDR3 runs to 14 residues. V lost 3 bases to trimming and J lost 5 bases, with 12 bases between them. CDR1 and CDR2 (germline): MDHEN, SYDVKM. The variable domain in full, with the rest retrieved from reference TRBV28 and TRBJ2-3, is DVKVTQSSRYLVKRTGEKVFLECVQDMDHENMFWYRQDPGLGLRLIYFSYDVKMKEKGDIPEGYSVSREKKERFSLILESASTNQTSMYLCASSFPGGIDTQYFGPGTRLTVL.

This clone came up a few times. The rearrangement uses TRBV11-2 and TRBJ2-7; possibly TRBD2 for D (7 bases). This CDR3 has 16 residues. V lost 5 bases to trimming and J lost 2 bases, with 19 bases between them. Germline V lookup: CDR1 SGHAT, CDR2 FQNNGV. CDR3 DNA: TGTGCCAGCAGCCCTTTGGGGGGGGCGCATACCTACGAGCAGTACTTC. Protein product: CASSPLGGAHTYEQYF.

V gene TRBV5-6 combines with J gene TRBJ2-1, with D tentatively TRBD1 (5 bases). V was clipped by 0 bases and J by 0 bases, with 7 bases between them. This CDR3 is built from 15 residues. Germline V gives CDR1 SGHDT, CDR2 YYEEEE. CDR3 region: CASSLGGSSYNEQFF. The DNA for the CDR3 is TGTGCCAGCAGCTTGGGGGGCAGCTCCTACAATGAGCAGTTCTTC.

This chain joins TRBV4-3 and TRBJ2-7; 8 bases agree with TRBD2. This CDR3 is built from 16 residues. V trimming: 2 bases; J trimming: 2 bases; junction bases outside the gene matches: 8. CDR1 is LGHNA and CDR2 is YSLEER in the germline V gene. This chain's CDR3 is CASSQSLGGAPYEQYF. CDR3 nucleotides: TGCGCCAGCAGCCAATCCCTCGGGGGGGCTCCCTACGAGCAGTACTTC.

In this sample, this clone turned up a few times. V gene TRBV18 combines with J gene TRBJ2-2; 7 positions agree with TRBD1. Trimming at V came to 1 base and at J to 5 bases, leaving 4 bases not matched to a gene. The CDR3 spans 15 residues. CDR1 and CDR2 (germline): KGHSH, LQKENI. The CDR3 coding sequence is TGTGCCAGCTCACCACGGGACAGTACGACCGGGGAGCTGTTTTTT. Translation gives CASSPRDSTTGELFF.

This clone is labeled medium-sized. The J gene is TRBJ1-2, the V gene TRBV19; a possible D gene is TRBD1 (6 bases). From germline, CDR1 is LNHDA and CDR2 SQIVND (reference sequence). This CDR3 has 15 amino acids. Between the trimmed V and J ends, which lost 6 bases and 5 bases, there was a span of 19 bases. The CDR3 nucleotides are TGTGCCAGTAGCCCGGGGGGCAGTACGATGTATGGCTACACCTTC. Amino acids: CASSPGGSTMYGYTF.

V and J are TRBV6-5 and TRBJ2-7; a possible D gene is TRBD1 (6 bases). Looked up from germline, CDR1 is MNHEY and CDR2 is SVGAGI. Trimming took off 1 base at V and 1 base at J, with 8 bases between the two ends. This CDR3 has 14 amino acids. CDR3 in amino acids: CASSYFTGSYEQYF. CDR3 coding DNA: TGTGCCAGCAGTTACTTCACAGGGTCCTACGAGCAGTACTTC.

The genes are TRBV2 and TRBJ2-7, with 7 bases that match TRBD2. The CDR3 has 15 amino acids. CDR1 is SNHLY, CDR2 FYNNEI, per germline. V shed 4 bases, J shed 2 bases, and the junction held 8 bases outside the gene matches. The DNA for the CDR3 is TGTGCCAGCAGTGGATTAGGCGGGGGTACCTACGAGCAGTACTTC. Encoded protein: CASSGLGGGTYEQYF.

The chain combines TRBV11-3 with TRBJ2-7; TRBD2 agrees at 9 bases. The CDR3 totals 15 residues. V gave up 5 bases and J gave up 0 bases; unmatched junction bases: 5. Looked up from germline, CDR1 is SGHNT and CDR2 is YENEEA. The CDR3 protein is CASSKKTSGSYEQYF. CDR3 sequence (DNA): TGTGCCAGCAGCAAGAAGACTAGCGGCTCCTACGAGCAGTACTTC.

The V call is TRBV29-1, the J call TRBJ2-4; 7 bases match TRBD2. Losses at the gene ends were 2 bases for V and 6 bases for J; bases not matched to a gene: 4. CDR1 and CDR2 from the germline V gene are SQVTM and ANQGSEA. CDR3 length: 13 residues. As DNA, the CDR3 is TGCAGCGTTGAATATGGGGGGGGAAACATTCAGTACTTC. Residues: CSVEYGGGNIQYF.

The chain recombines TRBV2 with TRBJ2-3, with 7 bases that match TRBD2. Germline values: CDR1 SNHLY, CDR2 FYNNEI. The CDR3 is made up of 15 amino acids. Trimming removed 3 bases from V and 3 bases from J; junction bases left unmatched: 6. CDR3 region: CASSEAGVLTDTQYF. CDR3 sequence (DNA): TGTGCCAGCAGTGAGGCGGGAGTCTTGACAGATACGCAGTATTTT.

CDR3 bases: TGTGCCAGCAGCTTACTAGCGGGAGAATCCGGGGAGCTGTTTTTT. Protein sequence: CASSLLAGESGELFF. The V gene is TRBV7-9, the J gene TRBJ2-2, with 10 positions matching TRBD2. The junction had 3 bases not matched to a gene; V was cut back by 2 bases and J by 6 bases. CDR1 is SEHNR and CDR2 is FQNEAQ in the germline V gene (reference sequence). This CDR3 region has 15 residues.

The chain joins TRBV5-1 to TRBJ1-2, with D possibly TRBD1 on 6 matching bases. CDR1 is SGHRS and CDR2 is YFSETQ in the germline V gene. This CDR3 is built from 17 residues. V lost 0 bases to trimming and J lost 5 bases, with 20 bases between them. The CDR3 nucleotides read TGCGCCAGCAGCTTGGGTTTTTCTCAGGGGACGCTTTATGGCTACACCTTC. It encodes CASSLGFSQGTLYGYTF.

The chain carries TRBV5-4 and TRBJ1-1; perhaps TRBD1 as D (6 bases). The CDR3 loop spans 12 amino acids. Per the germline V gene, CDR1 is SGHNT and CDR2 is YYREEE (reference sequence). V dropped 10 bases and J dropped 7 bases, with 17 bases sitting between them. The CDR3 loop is CALGAPLVEAFF. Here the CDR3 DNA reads TGTGCCCTGGGGGCCCCCTTGGTTGAAGCTTTCTTT.

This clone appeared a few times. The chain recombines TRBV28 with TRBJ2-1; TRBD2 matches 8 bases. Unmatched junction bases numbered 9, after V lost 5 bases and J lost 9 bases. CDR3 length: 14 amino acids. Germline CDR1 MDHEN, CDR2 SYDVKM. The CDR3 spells CASSIQREYGEQFF. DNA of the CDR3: TGTGCCAGCAGTATACAGCGGGAGTACGGTGAGCAGTTCTTC. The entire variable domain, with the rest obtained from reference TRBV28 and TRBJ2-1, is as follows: DVKVTQSSRYLVKRTGEKVFLECVQDMDHENMFWYRQDPGLGLRLIYFSYDVKMKEKGDIPEGYSVSREKKERFSLILESASTNQTSMYLCASSIQREYGEQFFGPGTRLTVL.

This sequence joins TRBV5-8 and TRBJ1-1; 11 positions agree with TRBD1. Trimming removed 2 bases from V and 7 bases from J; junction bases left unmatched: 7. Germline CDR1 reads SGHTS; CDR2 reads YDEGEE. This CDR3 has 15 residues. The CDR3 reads CASSLPGQGDVEAFF. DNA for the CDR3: TGTGCCAGCAGCTTACCGGGACAGGGGGACGTTGAAGCTTTCTTT.

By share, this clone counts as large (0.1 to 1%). Here the CDR3 DNA reads TGTGCCAGCAGCCCATCAGGGGCGTTAAACACTGAAGCTTTCTTT. Translation gives CASSPSGALNTEAFF. The genes are TRBV14 and TRBJ1-1; TRBD1 is a possible D gene (6 bases). The CDR3 is made up of 15 amino acids. Germline lookup yields CDR1 SGHDN and CDR2 FVKESK. V lost 4 bases and J 2 bases, leaving 14 bases between the germline ends.